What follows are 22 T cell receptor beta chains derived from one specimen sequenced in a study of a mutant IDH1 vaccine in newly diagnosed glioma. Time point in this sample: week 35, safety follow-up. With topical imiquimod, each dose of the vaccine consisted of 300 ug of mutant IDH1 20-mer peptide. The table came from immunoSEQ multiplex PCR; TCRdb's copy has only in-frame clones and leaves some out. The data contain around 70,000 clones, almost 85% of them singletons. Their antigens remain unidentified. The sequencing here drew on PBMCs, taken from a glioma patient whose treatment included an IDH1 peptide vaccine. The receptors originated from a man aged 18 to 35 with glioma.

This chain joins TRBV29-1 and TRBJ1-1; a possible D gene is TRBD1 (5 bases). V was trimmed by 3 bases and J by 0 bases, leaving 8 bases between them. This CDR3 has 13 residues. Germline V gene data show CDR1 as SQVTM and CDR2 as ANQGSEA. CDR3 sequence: CSVDTGVNTEAFF. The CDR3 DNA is TGCAGCGTTGATACAGGAGTGAACACTGAAGCTTTCTTT. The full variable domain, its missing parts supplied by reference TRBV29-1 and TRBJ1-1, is SAVISQKPSRDICQRGTSLTIQCQVDSQVTMMFWYRQQPGQSLTLIATANQGSEATYESGFVIDKFPISRPNLTFSTLTVSNMSPEDSSIYLCSVDTGVNTEAFFGQGTRLTVV.

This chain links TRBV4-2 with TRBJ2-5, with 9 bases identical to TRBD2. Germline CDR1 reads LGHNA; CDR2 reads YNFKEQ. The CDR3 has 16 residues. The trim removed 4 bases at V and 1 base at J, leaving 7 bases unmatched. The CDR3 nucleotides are TGTGCCAGCAGCCGTTGGCGGGGGGGGATCCAAGAGACCCAGTACTTC. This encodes CASSRWRGGIQETQYF.

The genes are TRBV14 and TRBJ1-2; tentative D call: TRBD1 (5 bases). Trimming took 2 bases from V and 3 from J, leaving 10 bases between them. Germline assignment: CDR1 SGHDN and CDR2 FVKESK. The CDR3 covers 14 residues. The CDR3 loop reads CASSQPGTDYGYTF. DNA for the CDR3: TGTGCCAGCAGCCAACCCGGGACGGACTATGGCTACACCTTC. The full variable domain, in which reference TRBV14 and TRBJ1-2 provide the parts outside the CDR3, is EAGVTQFPSHSVIEKGQTVTLRCDPISGHDNLYWYRRVMGKEIKFLLHFVKESKQDESGMPNNRFLAERTGGTYSTLKVQPAELEDSGVYFCASSQPGTDYGYTFGSGTRLTVV.

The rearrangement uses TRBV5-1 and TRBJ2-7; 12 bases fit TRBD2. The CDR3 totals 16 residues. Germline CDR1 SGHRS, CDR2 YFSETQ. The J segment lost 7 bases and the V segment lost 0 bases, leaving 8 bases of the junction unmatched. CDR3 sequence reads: CASSLVSSGGAREQYF. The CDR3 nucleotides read TGCGCCAGCAGCTTGGTGTCTAGCGGGGGGGCCAGGGAGCAGTACTTC.

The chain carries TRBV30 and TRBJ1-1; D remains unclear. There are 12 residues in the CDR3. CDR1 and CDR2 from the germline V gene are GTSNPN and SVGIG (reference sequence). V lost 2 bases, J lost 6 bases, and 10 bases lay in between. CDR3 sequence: CAWSFLRPEAFF. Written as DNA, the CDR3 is TGTGCCTGGAGTTTTTTGAGGCCTGAAGCTTTCTTT.

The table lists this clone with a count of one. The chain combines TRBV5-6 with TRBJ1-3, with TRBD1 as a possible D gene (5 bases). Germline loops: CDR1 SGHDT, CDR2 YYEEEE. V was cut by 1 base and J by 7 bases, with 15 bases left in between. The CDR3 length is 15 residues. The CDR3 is CASSLSGTLGNTIYF. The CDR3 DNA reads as TGTGCCAGCAGCTTGAGCGGGACTCTTGGCAACACCATATATTTT.

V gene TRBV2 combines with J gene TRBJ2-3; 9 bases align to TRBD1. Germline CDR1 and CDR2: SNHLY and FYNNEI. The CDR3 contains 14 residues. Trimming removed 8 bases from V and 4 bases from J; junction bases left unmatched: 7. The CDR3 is CASLNRGRSDTQYF. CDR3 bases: TGTGCCAGCTTGAACAGGGGGCGTTCAGATACGCAGTATTTT.

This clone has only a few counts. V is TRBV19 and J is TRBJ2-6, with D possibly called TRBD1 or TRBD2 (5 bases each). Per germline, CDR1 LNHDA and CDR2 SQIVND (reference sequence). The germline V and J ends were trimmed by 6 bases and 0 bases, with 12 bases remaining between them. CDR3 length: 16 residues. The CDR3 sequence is CASSPGRSSGANVLTF. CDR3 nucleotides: TGTGCCAGTAGCCCGGGACGGAGCTCTGGGGCCAACGTCCTGACTTTC.

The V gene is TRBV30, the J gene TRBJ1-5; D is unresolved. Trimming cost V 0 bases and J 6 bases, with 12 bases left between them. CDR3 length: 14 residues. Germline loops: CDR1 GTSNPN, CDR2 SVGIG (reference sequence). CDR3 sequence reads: CAWSVGSLLQPQHF. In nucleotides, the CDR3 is TGTGCCTGGAGTGTAGGCAGCCTGCTTCAGCCCCAGCATTTT.

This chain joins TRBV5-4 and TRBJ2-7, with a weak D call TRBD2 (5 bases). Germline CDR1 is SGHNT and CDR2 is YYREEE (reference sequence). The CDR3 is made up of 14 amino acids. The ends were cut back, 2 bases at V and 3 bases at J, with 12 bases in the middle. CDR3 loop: CASSFAGDYYEQYF. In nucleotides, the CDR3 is TGTGCCAGCAGCTTCGCGGGTGACTACTACGAGCAGTACTTC.

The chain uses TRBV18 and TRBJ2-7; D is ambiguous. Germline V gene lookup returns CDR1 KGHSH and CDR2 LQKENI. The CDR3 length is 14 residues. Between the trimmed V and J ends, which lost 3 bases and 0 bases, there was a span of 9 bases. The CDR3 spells CASSPSRSSYEQYF. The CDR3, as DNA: TGTGCCAGCTCACCCTCAAGGAGCTCCTACGAGCAGTACTTC. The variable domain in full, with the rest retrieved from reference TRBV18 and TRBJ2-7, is NAGVMQNPRHLVRRRGQEARLRCSPMKGHSHVYWYRQLPEEGLKFMVYLQKENIIDESGMPKERFSAEFPKEGPSILRIQQVVRGDSAAYFCASSPSRSSYEQYFGPGTRLTVT.

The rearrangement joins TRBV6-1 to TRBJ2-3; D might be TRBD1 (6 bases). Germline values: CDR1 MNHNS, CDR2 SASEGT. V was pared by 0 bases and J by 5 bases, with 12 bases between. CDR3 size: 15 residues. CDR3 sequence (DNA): TGTGCCAGCAGTGAAGCCCAAAGGGGGAAAGATACGCAGTATTTT. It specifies CASSEAQRGKDTQYF.

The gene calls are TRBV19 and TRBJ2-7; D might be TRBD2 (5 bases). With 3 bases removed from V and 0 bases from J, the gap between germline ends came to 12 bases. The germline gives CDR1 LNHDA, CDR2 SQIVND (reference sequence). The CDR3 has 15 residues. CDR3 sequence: CASSIVRGSSYEQYF. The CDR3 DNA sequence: TGTGCCAGTAGTATTGTGCGTGGGAGCTCCTACGAGCAGTACTTC.

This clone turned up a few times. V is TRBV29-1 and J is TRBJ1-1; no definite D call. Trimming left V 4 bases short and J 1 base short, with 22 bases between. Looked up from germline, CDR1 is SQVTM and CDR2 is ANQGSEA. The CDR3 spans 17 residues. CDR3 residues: CSVGLLWASEGNTEAFF. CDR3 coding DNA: TGCAGCGTTGGTCTTTTGTGGGCCTCGGAGGGGAACACTGAAGCTTTCTTT.

The DNA of the CDR3 is TGTGCCAGCAGTCTAAGACAGGGGCAAGAGACCCAGTACTTC. It encodes CASSLRQGQETQYF. The chain is built from TRBV6-7 and TRBJ2-5; 8 nucleotides agree with TRBD1. TRBV6-7 falls under the ORF class, with uncertain function. V gave up 5 bases and J gave up 2 bases; unmatched junction bases: 4. This CDR3 is built from 14 residues.

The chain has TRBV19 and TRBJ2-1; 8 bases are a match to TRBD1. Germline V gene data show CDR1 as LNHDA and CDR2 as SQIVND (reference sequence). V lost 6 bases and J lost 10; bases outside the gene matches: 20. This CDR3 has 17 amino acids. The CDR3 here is CASSSRGQAPVRGEQFF. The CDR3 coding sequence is TGTGCCAGTAGCAGCAGGGGGCAGGCCCCCGTAAGAGGAGAGCAGTTCTTC. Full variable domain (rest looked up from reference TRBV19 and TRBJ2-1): DGGITQSPKYLFRKEGQNVTLSCEQNLNHDAMYWYRQDPGQGLRLIYYSQIVNDFQKGDIAEGYSVSREKKESFPLTVTSAQKNPTAFYLCASSSRGQAPVRGEQFFGPGTRLTVL.

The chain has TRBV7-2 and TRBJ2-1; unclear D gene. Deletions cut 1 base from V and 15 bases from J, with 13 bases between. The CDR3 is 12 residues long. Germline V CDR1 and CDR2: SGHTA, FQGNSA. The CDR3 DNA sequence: TGTGCCAGCAGCTTAGGTGAAAGACGCTCGTTCTTC. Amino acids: CASSLGERRSFF.

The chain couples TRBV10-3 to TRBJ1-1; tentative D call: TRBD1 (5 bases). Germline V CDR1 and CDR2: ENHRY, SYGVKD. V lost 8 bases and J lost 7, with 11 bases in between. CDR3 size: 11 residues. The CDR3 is CAIAQGVEAFF. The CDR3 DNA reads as TGTGCCATCGCTCAGGGTGTTGAAGCTTTCTTT.

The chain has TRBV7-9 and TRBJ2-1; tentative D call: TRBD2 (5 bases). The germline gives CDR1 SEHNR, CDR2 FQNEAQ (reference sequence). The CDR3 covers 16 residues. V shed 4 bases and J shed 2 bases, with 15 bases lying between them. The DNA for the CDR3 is TGTGCCAGCAGCTACACCGGAGGAGGCCCCTACAATGAGCAGTTCTTC. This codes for CASSYTGGGPYNEQFF.

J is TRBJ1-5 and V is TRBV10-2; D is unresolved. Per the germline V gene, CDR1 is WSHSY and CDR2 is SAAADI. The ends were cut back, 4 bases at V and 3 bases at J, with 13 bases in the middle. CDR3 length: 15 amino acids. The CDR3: CASSAVANANQPQHF. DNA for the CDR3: TGCGCCAGCAGTGCGGTCGCGAACGCCAATCAGCCCCAGCATTTT.

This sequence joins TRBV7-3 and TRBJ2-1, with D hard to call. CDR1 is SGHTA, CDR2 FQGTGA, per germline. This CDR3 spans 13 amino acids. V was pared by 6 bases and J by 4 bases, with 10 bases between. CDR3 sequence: CASSYLQYNEQFF. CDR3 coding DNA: TGTGCCAGCAGTTACCTACAATACAATGAGCAGTTCTTC.

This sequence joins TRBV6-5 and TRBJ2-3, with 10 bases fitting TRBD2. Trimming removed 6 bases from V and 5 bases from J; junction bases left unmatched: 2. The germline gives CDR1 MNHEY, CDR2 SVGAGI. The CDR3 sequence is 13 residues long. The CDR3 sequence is CASRRLAGDTQYF. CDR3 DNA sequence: TGTGCCAGCAGGCGACTAGCGGGAGATACGCAGTATTTT.